This T cell receptor (beta chain) is drawn from a study of beta chain features in type 1 diabetes. Study-wide context: Patients and healthy donors were similar in age, gender and cell yields.

Expressed TCRB transcripts were sequenced, since all the RNA that had been isolated was reverse transcribed. Generated by immunoSEQ multiplex PCR, the TCRdb table keeps only in-frame clones and is missing some. The repertoire holds approximately 400,000 clones, with over 13% as singletons. Study-level points and caveats: No resolution was reached here on whether HLA type influences TCRB rearrangement. Shorter templates might be favored by PCR, equally in patients and controls.

Populations isolated by sorting all had purity greater than 95%. Between the trimmed V and J ends, which lost 4 bases and 1 base, there was a span of 14 bases. From germline, CDR1 is MRHNA and CDR2 SNTAGT. There are 16 residues in the CDR3. With regard to this clone: Antigen: not known.

This chain uses TRBV6-4 with TRBJ2-1; the D gene is possibly TRBD2 (6 bases). The sequence came from a young woman in good health. Source material: naive CD4+ T cells from blood. The CDR3 here is CASSGGIDLSYNEQFF. CDR3 DNA: TGTGCCAGCAGTGGCGGGATTGACTTGTCCTACAATGAGCAGTTCTTC.